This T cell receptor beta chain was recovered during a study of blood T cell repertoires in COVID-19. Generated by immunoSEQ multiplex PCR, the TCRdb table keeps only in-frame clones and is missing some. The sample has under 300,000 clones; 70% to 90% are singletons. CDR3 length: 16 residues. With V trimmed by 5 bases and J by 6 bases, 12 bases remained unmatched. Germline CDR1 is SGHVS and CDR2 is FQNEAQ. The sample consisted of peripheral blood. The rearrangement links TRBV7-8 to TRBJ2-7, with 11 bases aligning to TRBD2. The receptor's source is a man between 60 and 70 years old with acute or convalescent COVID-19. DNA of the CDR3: TGTGCCAGCAGCCCTAGCGTAGCGGGAGGGCCCTCCGAGCAGTACTTC. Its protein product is CASSPSVAGGPSEQYF.